This TCR beta chain was recovered during a study of beta chain features in type 1 diabetes. As for the study in general: No age, gender or cell yield differences were seen between patients and healthy donors.

Of note for this clone: Its antigen is not known.

J lost 5 bases, V lost 2 bases, and 9 bases had no gene match. Germline V gene data show CDR1 as SGHDT and CDR2 as YYEEEE. CDR3 length: 16 residues. The isolated RNA, all of it, was reverse transcribed, so expressed TCRB transcripts were what got sequenced. TCRdb keeps only in-frame clones here, not all; method: immunoSEQ multiplex PCR. This table holds under 900,000 clones, roughly 16% found once. Purity exceeded 95% in all sorted populations. Findings and limits, study-wide: Sampled from patients, naive, central memory and Treg TCRB repertoires appeared more similar than those sampled from healthy donors. More deletions and fewer insertions at VDJ junctions were found in patients with type 1 diabetes.

The clonotype originates from a woman between 18 and 29 years old in good health. The gene calls are TRBV5-6 and TRBJ2-3; TRBD2 agrees at 9 bases. Sequenced: naive CD4+ T cells from blood. The CDR3, as DNA: TGTGCCAGCAGCTTAATAGCGGGAGTGTTTGTAGATACGCAGTATTTT. Protein: CASSLIAGVFVDTQYF. The complete variable domain, with remaining parts taken from reference TRBV5-6 and TRBJ2-3, reads DAGVTQSPTHLIKTRGQQVTLRCSPKSGHDTVSWYQQALGQGPQFIFQYYEEEERQRGNFPDRFSGHQFPNYSSELNVNALLLGDSALYLCASSLIAGVFVDTQYFGPGTRLTVL.